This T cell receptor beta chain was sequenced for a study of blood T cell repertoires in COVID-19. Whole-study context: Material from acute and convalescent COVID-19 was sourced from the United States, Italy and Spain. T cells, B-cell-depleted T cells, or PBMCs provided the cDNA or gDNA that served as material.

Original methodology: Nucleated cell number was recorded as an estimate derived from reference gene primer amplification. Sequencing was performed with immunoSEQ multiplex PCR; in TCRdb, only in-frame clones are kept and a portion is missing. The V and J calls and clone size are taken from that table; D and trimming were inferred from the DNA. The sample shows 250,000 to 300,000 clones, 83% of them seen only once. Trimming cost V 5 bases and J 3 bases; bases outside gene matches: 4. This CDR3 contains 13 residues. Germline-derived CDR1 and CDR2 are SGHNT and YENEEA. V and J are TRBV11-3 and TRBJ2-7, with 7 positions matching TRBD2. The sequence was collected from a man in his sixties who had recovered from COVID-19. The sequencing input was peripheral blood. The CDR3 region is CASSHGGGYEQYF. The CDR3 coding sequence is TGTGCCAGCAGCCACGGCGGGGGCTACGAGCAGTACTTC.